This TCR beta chain was sequenced in a study of siplizumab effects on memory and regulatory T cells. Overall study findings and caveats: Significant reduction of alloreactive sequences traceable to unstimulated CD4+ memory cells was observed with siplizumab. Mappable alloreactive CD4+ clones were on average about 70% Treg-derived with siplizumab, 25% to 30% in controls.

With regard to this clone: What it binds is not known.

Measured with immunoSEQ multiplex PCR; TCRdb has only the in-frame clones, and not every one. The repertoire includes under 130,000 clones, just over 90% of them detected once, and 0.32% sits in the top ten. V lost 4 bases, J lost 4 bases, and 6 bases stayed unmatched. The CDR3 loop spans 15 amino acids. CDR1 LNHDA and CDR2 SQIVND come from the germline V gene (reference sequence). The sample comprised CD4+ T cells sorted from blood. This chain joins TRBV19 and TRBJ2-1; 8 bases map to TRBD1. The receptor comes from a human donor in good health. In nucleotides, the CDR3 is TGTGCCAGTAGTAGACAGGGGTCTCGATACAATGAGCAGTTCTTC. It is translated as CASSRQGSRYNEQFF.